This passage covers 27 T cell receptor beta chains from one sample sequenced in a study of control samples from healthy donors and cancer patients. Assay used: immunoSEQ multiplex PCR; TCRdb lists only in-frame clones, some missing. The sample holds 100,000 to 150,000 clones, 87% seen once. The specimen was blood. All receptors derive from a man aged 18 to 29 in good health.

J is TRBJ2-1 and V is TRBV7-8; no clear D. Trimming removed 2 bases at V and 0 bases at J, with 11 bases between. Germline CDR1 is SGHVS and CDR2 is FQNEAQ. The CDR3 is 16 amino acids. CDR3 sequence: CASSLFPVGSYNEQFF. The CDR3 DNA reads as TGTGCCAGCAGCTTATTTCCAGTTGGCTCCTACAATGAGCAGTTCTTC.

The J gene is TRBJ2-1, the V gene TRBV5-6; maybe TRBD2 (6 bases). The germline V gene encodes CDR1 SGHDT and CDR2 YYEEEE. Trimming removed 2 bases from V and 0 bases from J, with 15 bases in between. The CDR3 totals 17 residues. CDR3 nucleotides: TGTGCCAGCAGCTTAAGTTTAGGAGGGCCCTCCTACAATGAGCAGTTCTTC. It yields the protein CASSLSLGGPSYNEQFF.

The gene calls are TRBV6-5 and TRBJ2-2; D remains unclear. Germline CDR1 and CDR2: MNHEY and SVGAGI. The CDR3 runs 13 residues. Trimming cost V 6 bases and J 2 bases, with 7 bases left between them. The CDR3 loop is CASSVPNTGELFF. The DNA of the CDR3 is TGTGCCAGCAGCGTACCAAACACCGGGGAGCTGTTTTTT.

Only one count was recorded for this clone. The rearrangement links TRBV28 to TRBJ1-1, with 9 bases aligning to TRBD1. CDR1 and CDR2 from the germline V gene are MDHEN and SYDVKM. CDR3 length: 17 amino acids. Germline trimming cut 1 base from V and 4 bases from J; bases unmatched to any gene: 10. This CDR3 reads CASSLYFGTGIGTEAFF. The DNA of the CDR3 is TGTGCCAGCAGTTTATATTTTGGGACAGGGATAGGCACTGAAGCTTTCTTT.

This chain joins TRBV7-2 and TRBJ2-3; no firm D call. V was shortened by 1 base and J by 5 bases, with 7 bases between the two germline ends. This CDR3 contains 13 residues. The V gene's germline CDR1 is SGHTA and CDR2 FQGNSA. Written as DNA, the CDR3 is TGTGCCAGCAGCTTAGGGCCAGAAGATACGCAGTATTTT. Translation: CASSLGPEDTQYF.

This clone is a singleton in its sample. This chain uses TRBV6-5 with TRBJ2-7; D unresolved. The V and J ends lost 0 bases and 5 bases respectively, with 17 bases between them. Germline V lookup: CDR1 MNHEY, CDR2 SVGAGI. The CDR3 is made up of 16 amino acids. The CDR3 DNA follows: TGTGCCAGCAGTTACTCCGCCGTGGCTCCCGGGCACGAGCAGTACTTC. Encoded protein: CASSYSAVAPGHEQYF.

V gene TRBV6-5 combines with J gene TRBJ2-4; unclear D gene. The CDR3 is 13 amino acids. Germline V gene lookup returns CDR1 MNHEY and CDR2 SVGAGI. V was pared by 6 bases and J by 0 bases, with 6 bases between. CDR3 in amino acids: CASRPGAKNIQYF. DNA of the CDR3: TGTGCCAGCAGACCAGGAGCCAAAAACATTCAGTACTTC.

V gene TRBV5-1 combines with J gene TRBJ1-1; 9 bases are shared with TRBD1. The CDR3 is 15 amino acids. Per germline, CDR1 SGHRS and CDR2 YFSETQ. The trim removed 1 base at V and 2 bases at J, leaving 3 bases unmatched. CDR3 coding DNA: TGCGCCAGCAGCTTGTTGGGACAGGGAAACACTGAAGCTTTCTTT. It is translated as CASSLLGQGNTEAFF. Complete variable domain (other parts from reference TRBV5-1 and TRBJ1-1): KAGVTQTPRYLIKTRGQQVTLSCSPISGHRSVSWYQQTPGQGLQFLFEYFSETQRNKGNFPGRFSGRQFSNSRSEMNVSTLELGDSALYLCASSLLGQGNTEAFFGQGTRLTVV.

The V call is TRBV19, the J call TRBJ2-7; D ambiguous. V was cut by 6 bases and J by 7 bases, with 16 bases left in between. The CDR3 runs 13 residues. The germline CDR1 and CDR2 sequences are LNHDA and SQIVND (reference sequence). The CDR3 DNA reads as TGTGCCAGTAGCGTGCCCAGCCTTGGAGAGCAGTACTTC. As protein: CASSVPSLGEQYF.

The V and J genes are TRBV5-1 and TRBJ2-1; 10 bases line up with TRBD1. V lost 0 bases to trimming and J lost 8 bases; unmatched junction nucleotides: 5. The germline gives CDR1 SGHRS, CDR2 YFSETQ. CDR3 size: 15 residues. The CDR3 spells CASSLGGQGMYEQFF. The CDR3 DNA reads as TGCGCCAGCAGCTTGGGGGGACAGGGGATGTATGAGCAGTTCTTC.

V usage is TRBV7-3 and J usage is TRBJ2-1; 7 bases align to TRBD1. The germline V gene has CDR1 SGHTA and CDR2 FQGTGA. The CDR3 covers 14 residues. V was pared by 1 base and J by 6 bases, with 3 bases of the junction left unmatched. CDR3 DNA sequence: TGTGCCAGCAGCTTAATAGGGGGCGTCAATGAGCAGTTCTTC. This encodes CASSLIGGVNEQFF.

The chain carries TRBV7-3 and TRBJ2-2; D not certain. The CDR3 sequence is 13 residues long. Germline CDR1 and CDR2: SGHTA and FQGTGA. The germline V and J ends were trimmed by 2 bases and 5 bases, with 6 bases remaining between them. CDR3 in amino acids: CASSLFGTGELFF. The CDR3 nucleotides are TGTGCCAGCAGCTTATTCGGGACCGGGGAGCTGTTTTTT.

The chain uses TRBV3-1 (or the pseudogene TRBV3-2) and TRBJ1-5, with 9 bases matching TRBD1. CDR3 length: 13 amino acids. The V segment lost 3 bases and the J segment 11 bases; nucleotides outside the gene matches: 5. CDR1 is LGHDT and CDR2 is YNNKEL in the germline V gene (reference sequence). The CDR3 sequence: CASSHRTGEAQHF. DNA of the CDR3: TGTGCCAGCAGCCACCGGACAGGGGAGGCCCAGCATTTT.

As DNA, the CDR3 is TGTGCCAGCAGCTTAAGGCGGGGATCGACCGGGGAGCTGTTTTTT. Residues: CASSLRRGSTGELFF. The V call is TRBV7-3, the J call TRBJ2-2; TRBD2 might be the D (6 bases). Germline V gene data show CDR1 as SGHTA and CDR2 as FQGTGA. Trimming took 1 base from V and 5 from J, leaving 11 bases between them. The CDR3 sequence is 15 residues long. Full variable domain (rest looked up from reference TRBV7-3 and TRBJ2-2): GAGVSQTPSNKVTEKGKYVELRCDPISGHTALYWYRQSLGQGPEFLIYFQGTGAADDSGLPNDRFFAVRPEGSVSTLKIQRTERGDSAVYLCASSLRRGSTGELFFGEGSRLTVL.

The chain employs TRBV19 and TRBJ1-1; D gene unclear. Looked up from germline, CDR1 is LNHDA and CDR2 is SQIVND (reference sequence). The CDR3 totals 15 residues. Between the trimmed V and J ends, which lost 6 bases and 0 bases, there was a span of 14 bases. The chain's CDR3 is CASSPSRRLNTEAFF. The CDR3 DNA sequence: TGTGCCAGTAGCCCCTCTCGCAGGTTGAACACTGAAGCTTTCTTT.

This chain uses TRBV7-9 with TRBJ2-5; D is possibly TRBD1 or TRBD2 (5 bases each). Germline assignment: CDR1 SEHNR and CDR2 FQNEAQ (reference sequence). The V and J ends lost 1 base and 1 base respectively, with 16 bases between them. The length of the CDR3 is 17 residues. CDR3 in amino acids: CASSLVWGSSFQETQYF. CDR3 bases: TGTGCCAGCAGCTTAGTTTGGGGGAGTTCCTTCCAAGAGACCCAGTACTTC.

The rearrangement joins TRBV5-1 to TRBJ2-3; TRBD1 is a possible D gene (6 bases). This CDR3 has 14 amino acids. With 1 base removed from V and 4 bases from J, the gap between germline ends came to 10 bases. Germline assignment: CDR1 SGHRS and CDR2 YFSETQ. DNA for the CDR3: TGCGCCAGCAGCTTGAAGCCAGGGGCAGATACGCAGTATTTT. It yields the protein CASSLKPGADTQYF. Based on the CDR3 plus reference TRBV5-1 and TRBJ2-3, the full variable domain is KAGVTQTPRYLIKTRGQQVTLSCSPISGHRSVSWYQQTPGQGLQFLFEYFSETQRNKGNFPGRFSGRQFSNSRSEMNVSTLELGDSALYLCASSLKPGADTQYFGPGTRLTVL.

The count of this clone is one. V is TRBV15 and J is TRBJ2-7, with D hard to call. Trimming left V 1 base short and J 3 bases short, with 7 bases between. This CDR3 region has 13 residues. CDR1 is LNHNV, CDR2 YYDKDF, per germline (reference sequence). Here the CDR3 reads CATSRGTSYEQYF. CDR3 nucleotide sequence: TGTGCCACCAGCAGAGGTACGAGCTACGAGCAGTACTTC. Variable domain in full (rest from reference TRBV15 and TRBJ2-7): DAMVIQNPRYQVTQFGKPVTLSCSQTLNHNVMYWYQQKSSQAPKLLFHYYDKDFNNEADTPDNFQSRRPNTSFCFLDIRSPGLGDTAMYLCATSRGTSYEQYFGPGTRLTVT.

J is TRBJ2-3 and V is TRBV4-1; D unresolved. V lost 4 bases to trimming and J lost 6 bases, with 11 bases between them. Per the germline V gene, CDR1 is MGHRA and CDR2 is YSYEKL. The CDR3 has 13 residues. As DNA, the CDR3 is TGCGCCAGCAGCCCCCCCTTAGTGGATACGCAGTATTTT. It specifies CASSPPLVDTQYF.

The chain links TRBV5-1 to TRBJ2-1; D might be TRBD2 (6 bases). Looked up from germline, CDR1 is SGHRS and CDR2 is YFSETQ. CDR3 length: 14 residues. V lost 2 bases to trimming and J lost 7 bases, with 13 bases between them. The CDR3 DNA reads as TGCGCCAGCAGCTTAGGAGGGACGAGTAATGAGCAGTTCTTC. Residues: CASSLGGTSNEQFF. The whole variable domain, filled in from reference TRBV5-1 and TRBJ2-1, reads KAGVTQTPRYLIKTRGQQVTLSCSPISGHRSVSWYQQTPGQGLQFLFEYFSETQRNKGNFPGRFSGRQFSNSRSEMNVSTLELGDSALYLCASSLGGTSNEQFFGPGTRLTVL.

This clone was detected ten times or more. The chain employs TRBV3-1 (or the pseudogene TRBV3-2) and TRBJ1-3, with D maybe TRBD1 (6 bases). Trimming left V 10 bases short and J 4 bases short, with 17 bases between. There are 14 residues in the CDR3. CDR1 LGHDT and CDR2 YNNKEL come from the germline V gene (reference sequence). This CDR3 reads CATRGAGSGNTIYF. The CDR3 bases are TGTGCCACCCGGGGGGCAGGCTCCGGAAACACCATATATTTT.

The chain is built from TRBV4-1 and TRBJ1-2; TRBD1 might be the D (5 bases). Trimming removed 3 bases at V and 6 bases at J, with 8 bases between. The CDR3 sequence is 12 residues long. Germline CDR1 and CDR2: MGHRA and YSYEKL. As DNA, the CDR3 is TGCGCCAGCAGCCACGGGGGTAATGGCTACACCTTC. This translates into CASSHGGNGYTF.

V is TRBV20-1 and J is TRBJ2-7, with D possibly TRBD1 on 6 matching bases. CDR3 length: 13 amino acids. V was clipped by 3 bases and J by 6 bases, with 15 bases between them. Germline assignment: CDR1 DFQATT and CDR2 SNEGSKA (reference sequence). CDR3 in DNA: TGCAGTGCTAGTGGGGACACCTCAGGCGAGCAGTACTTC. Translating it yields CSASGDTSGEQYF.

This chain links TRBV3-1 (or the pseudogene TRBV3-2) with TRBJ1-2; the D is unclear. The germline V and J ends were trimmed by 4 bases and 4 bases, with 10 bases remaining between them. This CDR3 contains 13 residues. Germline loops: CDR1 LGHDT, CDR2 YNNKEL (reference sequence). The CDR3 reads CASSRVQSYGYTF. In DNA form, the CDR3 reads TGTGCCAGCAGCCGAGTTCAATCCTATGGCTACACCTTC.

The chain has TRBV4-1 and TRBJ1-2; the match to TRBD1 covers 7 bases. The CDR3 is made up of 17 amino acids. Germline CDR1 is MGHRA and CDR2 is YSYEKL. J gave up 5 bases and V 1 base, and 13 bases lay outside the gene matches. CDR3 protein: CASSQGRTGTVTYGYTF. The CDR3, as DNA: TGCGCCAGCAGCCAAGGAAGGACCGGGACAGTCACTTATGGCTACACCTTC.

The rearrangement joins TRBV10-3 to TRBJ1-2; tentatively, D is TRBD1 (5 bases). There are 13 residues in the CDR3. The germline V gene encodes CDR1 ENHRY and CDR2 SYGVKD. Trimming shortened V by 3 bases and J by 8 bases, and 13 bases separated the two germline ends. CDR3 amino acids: CAISDEGMRGYTF. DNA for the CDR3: TGTGCCATCAGTGACGAGGGGATGAGGGGCTACACCTTC.

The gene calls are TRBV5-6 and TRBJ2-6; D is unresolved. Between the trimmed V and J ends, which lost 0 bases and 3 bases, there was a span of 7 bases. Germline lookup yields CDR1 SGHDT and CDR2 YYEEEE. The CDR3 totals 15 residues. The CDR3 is CASSLGVVGANVLTF. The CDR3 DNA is TGTGCCAGCAGCTTGGGGGTAGTTGGGGCCAACGTCCTGACTTTC.